The 17 T cell receptor delta chains listed next were all sequenced from one sample in a study of γδ T cells in repeated Plasmodium falciparum infection. Vgamma9/Vdelta2+ and Vdelta2-negative gammadelta T cells were flow-sorted from PBMC for bulk sequencing. TCRdb reprocessed the multiplex PCR reads through CATT. The data show around 57,000 delta-chain clones, around 1.5% seen once. Sequenced material: gamma-delta T cells from blood. These TCRs come from a pool of human donors (malaria-infected and uninfected, not separated).

For this clone: This probably arose from a read error, given a far larger clone one base away. Other DNA sequences in the sample encode the same CDR3. The CDR3: CALGELAFLQKLRTGGYPLTDKLIF. CDR3 coding DNA: TGTGCTCTTGGGGAATTAGCCTTCCTCCAAAAGTTACGTACTGGGGGATACCCCCTCACTGATAAACTCATCTTT. This sequence joins TRDV1 and TRDJ1, with 12 bases identical to TRDD3. This CDR3 is 25 amino acids long. Trimming removed 2 bases from V and 5 bases from J; junction bases left unmatched: 33. Germline CDR1 and CDR2: TSWWSYY and QGS.

Of note for this clone: This same CDR3 is encoded by further DNA sequences in the sample. The chain couples TRDV1 to TRDJ1; the D call may be TRDD2 or TRDD3 (7 bases each). The J gene comes from matching the DNA to germline here; TCRdb lacks it. Germline CDR1 TSWWSYY, CDR2 QGS. The CDR3 consists of 15 residues. Trimming removed 11 bases from V and 2 bases from J, with 21 bases in between. In nucleotides, the CDR3 is TGTGCTATTCCTACAGGGGATAAGAAGACCGATAAACTCATCTTT. Translation gives CAIPTGDKKTDKLIF.

A few counts support this clone. The translation of this DNA and the TCRdb protein of a much larger clone differ at residue 10, probably owing to a read error; the protein shown here is translated from the DNA. The chain couples TRDV1 to TRDJ1; D uncertain. The CDR3 is made up of 17 amino acids. The ends were cut back, 1 base at V and 3 bases at J, with 18 bases in the middle. CDR1 and CDR2 from the germline V gene are TSWWSYY and QGS. This CDR3 reads CALGERYPGHVSDKLIF. The CDR3 DNA sequence: TGTGCTCTTGGGGAACGGTATCCGGGGCATGTTTCCGATAAACTCATCTTT.

This clone was recorded many times. A far larger clone is one nucleotide away, so this likely arose from a read error. Other DNA sequences of this sample code for an identical CDR3. The chain links TRDV1 to TRDJ3; maybe TRDD3 (5 bases). Looked up from germline, CDR1 is TSWWSYY and CDR2 is QGS. The CDR3 has 17 amino acids. Written as DNA, the CDR3 is TGTGCTCTTGGGGTAAACCACAGGCCCTGGGACACCCGTCAGATGTTTTTC. Its protein product is CALGVNHRPWDTRQMFF.

This clone has a handful of counts. TCRdb's entry gives the protein of a much larger clone, which mismatches this DNA's translation at residue 14, likely from a read error; the protein reported here is translated from the DNA. The rearrangement joins TRDV1 to TRDJ1; the D gene is possibly TRDD2 (6 bases). Germline V gene lookup returns CDR1 TSWWSYY and CDR2 QGS. This CDR3 comprises 20 residues. Trimming left V 1 base short and J 0 bases short, with 24 bases between. CDR3 residues: CALGEPPEDLPQKHTDKLIF. The CDR3 DNA follows: TGTGCTCTTGGGGAACCCCCGGAAGACCTTCCCCAAAAGCACACCGATAAACTCATCTTT.

Remarks on this clone: TCRdb shows a much larger clone's protein in place of this DNA's translation, and the two differ at residue 6, likely through a read error; the protein shown is translated from the DNA. The V call is TRDV1, the J call TRDJ1, with D unresolved. CDR3 length equals 19 residues. V gave up 2 bases and J gave up 0 bases, with 22 bases separating them. Germline CDR1 reads TSWWSYY; CDR2 reads QGS. The CDR3 nucleotides are TGTGCTCTTGGGGAATGCCCCCCACTCCGTCCACCGTACACCGATAAACTCATCTTT. Protein sequence: CALGECPPLRPPYTDKLIF.

This clone was seen only a few times. The amino acid sequence in TCRdb belongs to a much larger clone and departs from this DNA's translation at residue 5, likely a sequencing read error; the sequence shown is translated from the DNA. The rearrangement uses TRDV1 and TRDJ1; unclear D gene. Germline CDR1 TSWWSYY, CDR2 QGS. The CDR3 is 19 amino acids. The V end was cut by 6 bases, the J end by 0 bases, with 26 bases between. The DNA for the CDR3 is TGTGCTCTTGGTCATCCCCTTGTCGGGACCAAACCTTACACCGATAAACTCATCTTT. It is translated as CALGHPLVGTKPYTDKLIF.

For this clone: A far larger clone differs by one base, so this is likely a read error. The same CDR3 arises from other DNA sequences in this sample as well. The J gene is TRDJ1, the V gene TRDV1; tentative D call: TRDD3 (5 bases). Germline values: CDR1 TSWWSYY, CDR2 QGS. The CDR3 is 14 amino acids. DNA of the CDR3: TGTGCTCTCGGGGAAGTGGCCCCCCCCGATAAACTCATCTTT. This encodes CALGEVAPPDKLIF.

About this clone itself: This likely stems from a read error, as it lies one base from a far larger clone. This same CDR3 is encoded by further DNA sequences in the sample. The chain joins TRDV1 to TRDJ1; 10 bases are a match to TRDD3. Unmatched junction bases numbered 28, after V lost 1 base and J lost 5 bases. The CDR3 is 23 residues long. Germline assignment: CDR1 TSWWSYY and CDR2 QGS. As DNA, the CDR3 is TGTGCTCTTGGGGAACCTGGCTTCCTTTCAAACCTCCTGGGGGATATAAAAACGGATAAACTCATCTTT. This sequence encodes CALGEPGFLSNLLGDIKTDKLIF.

This clone was seen a few times. The protein that TCRdb holds for this DNA derives from a much larger clone and differs from the translated DNA at residue 17, which likely indicates a read error; the protein shown here is translated from the DNA. The chain carries TRDV1 and TRDJ1; 9 bases are shared with TRDD3. Germline V gives CDR1 TSWWSYY, CDR2 QGS. The CDR3 has 21 residues. The DNA for the CDR3 is TGTGCTCTTGGGGACAAGACAGCATCCCCTCGTACTGGGGGAAACACCTATAAACTCATCTTT. Translating gives CALGDKTASPRTGGNTYKLIF.

This clone has a handful of counts. This chain uses TRDV1 with TRDJ1; TRDD3 matches 13 bases. TCRdb supplies no J gene; here it was assigned by aligning the nucleotide sequence to germline. J lost 2 bases, V lost 3 bases, and 21 bases had no gene match. CDR3 size: 22 residues. Germline V gene lookup returns CDR1 TSWWSYY and CDR2 QGS. The CDR3 is CALGDVVPSSYWGIRGTDKLIF. The CDR3 DNA reads as TGTGCTCTTGGGGATGTCGTTCCTAGCAGCTACTGGGGGATACGTGGGACCGATAAACTCATCTTT.

About this clone: TCRdb attributes to this sequence the protein of a much larger clone, which differs from the DNA translation at residue 7; a read error is likely, and the protein displayed is translated from the DNA. The rearrangement links TRDV2 to TRDJ1, with 10 bases lining up with TRDD3. TCRdb gives no J gene; it was assigned here by matching the DNA to germline. The CDR3 extends over 19 amino acids. V gave up 0 bases and J gave up 0 bases; unmatched junction bases: 12. Germline CDR1 GEAIGNYY, CDR2 EKD. CDR3 sequence (DNA): TGTGCCTGTGACACCGCAAGAGGGGGATACGCGATGGACACCGATAAACTCATCTTT. Translating it yields CACDTARGGYAMDTDKLIF.

As concerns this clone: TCRdb shows a much larger clone's protein in place of this DNA's translation, and the two differ at residue 18, likely through a read error; the protein shown is translated from the DNA. This sequence joins TRDV1 and TRDJ1, with 11 nucleotides matching TRDD3. The J gene was missing in TCRdb and was found by matching the end of the DNA to germline. The CDR3 has 22 residues. From germline, CDR1 is TSWWSYY and CDR2 QGS. The CDR3 is CALGEQPTNLLLGDKNTGKLIF. CDR3 sequence (DNA): TGTGCTCTTGGGGAACAACCTACCAACCTTCTACTGGGGGATAAGAACACCGGTAAACTCATCTTT.

Ten or more counts support this clone. A far larger clone is just one base off, so this is likely a read error. In the same sample, other DNA sequences code for this CDR3. The chain joins TRDV1 to TRDJ1; 13 nucleotides agree with TRDD3. The J gene, not given by TCRdb, was assigned here from a germline match of the nucleotide sequence. This CDR3 has 18 amino acids. V shed 3 bases, J shed 3 bases, and the junction held 10 bases outside the gene matches. CDR1 and CDR2 from the germline V gene are TSWWSYY and QGS. DNA of the CDR3: TGTGCTCTTGGGGAGGTACCCGTACTGGGGGATACGCCCGATAAACTCATCTTT. Translating gives CALGEVPVLGDTPDKLIF.

Remarks on this clone: This likely came from a read error, as a far larger clone is one base away. Other DNA variants within this sample encode the same CDR3. J is TRDJ1 and V is TRDV1; 10 bases match TRDD3. No J gene was available from TCRdb, and it was assigned here by a germline match of the DNA. The V gene end was trimmed by 0 bases and the J gene end by 10 bases; junction bases not matched to a gene: 20. This CDR3 is 19 amino acids long. Germline V gene lookup returns CDR1 TSWWSYY and CDR2 QGS. The CDR3 region is CALGELPPPLLGDCWRLIF. CDR3 bases: TGTGCTCTTGGGGAACTTCCTCCACCCCTACTGGGGGATTGCTGGAGACTCATCTTT.

Worth noting for this clone: Since a far larger clone is one base different, this is likely a read error. The sample holds other DNA sequences that translate to the same CDR3. The V and J genes are TRDV1 and TRDJ3; tentatively, D is TRDD3 (5 bases). The germline gives CDR1 TSWWSYY, CDR2 QGS. This CDR3 comprises 21 residues. The CDR3 bases are TGTGCCCTTGGGTATTTCCCCGCCGCCTGGGTTCACTCCTGGGACACCCGACAGATGTTTTTC. It translates to CALGYFPAAWVHSWDTRQMFF.

On this clone itself: TCRdb has a much larger clone's protein, which differs at residue 12 from the translation of this DNA, likely because of a read error; what is shown is the protein translated from the DNA. The chain uses TRDV3 and TRDJ1; 9 nucleotides match TRDD3. Germline V lookup: CDR1 TVYSNPD, CDR2 GDNSRS (reference sequence). V gave up 4 bases and J gave up 1 base; unmatched junction bases: 37. This CDR3 has 24 amino acids. Written as DNA, the CDR3 is TGTGCCTCACTTATACCCCAGGGATTCCACGGGCTCTGGGGGATCAGGCTGATCACCGATAAACTCATCTTT. This gives the protein CASLIPQGFHGLWGIRLITDKLIF.